Described below is a single T cell receptor (beta chain) sequence and its context. Its target is unknown. The germline CDR1 and CDR2 sequences are DFQATT and SNEGSKA (reference sequence). This CDR3 contains 13 residues. V was shortened by 6 bases and J by 4 bases, with 12 bases between the two germline ends. The data originate from a study of T cell repertoires in cytomegalovirus infection. Overall study: Researchers turned to recently identified HLA-C-restricted CMV epitopes as well as well-studied HLA-B-restricted ones. Evidence of both CMV infection and a matching HLA type came from public TCR beta signatures. Study outcomes and limitations: The ex vivo response was dominated by HLA-C-restricted CMV-specific TCR beta clonotypes. Using cumulative public TCR beta family frequency, the authors identified those who carried CMV together with the relevant HLA.

TCRdb analysed the reads with MiXCR anew, one entry per CDR3 protein. The data hold tens of thousands of distinct CDR3 sequences, with over 15% observed a single time. The receptor was isolated from a human donor in good health (CMV status not recorded). Some clones in this sample may be carry-over from other donors' samples. The chain has TRBV20-1 and TRBJ2-2; D gene unclear. The material was CD8+ T cells from cultured PBMCs, obtained from culture after CMV antigen stimulation. In DNA, the CDR3 is TGCAGTGCAAAAAAGACGGTCACCGGGGAGCTGTTTTTT. It codes for CSAKKTVTGELFF.